Detailed here is one T cell receptor beta chain. Its antigen is not identified. The data were obtained in a study of T cells in Graves' hyperthyroidism and ophthalmopathy. Study at large: Peripheral blood was obtained at initial diagnosis, preceding any treatment.

V lost 5 bases and J 6 bases, leaving 22 bases between the germline ends. CDR3 length equals 16 residues. Germline CDR1 and CDR2: SGHVS and FQNEAQ. With duration under 3 months, ophthalmopathy was active: Clinical Activity Score at least 3, NOSPECS at least 4. More than 9.5 ml fresh peripheral blood yielded the PBMCs. Amplification yielded TCR beta CDR3 regions, with RNA transcripts as the source. TCR CDR3 regions were first amplified by RT-PCR with HTBI primers. One entry per CDR3 protein results from TCRdb running MiXCR on the multiplex PCR reads. There are fewer than 650,000 distinct CDR3 sequences in the sample; 12% to 15% occur only once, and 7.1% lies in the top ten. Points from the study as a whole: Most thyroid clonotypes that were expanded above 0.001 also turned up in blood.

J is TRBJ1-2 and V is TRBV7-8; maybe TRBD1 (5 bases). The sequence was collected from a woman aged 18-35 years with Graves' ophthalmopathy. The sample comprised blood. The CDR3 spells CASSQSRDYRTNGYTF. CDR3 nucleotide sequence: TGTGCCAGCAGCCAGAGCCGGGACTATCGGACTAATGGCTACACCTTC.